This T cell receptor beta chain came from a study of lymphopenia after photon versus proton radiotherapy. Here immunoSEQ multiplex PCR was the method, and the copy in TCRdb shows in-frame clones only, minus some. The sample has 50,000 to 70,000 clones; about nine tenths are singletons. CDR3 size: 17 residues. The ends were cut back, 1 base at V and 1 base at J, with 15 bases in the middle. Germline assignment: CDR1 LGHNA and CDR2 YNFKEQ. Notes on the study in general: Under photons, naive T cells and diversity fell while effector/memory populations rose.

Comments on this clone: Antigen unknown.

The sample consisted of peripheral blood, taken from a patient treated with proton-based radiotherapy. This sequence originates from a man older than 75 with esophageal cancer. This chain joins TRBV4-2 and TRBJ2-3, with D perhaps assigned TRBD1 or TRBD2 (5 bases each). CDR3 in amino acids: CASSQGQYLGGTDTQYF. CDR3 in DNA: TGTGCCAGCAGCCAAGGCCAGTACTTGGGGGGCACAGATACGCAGTATTTT.